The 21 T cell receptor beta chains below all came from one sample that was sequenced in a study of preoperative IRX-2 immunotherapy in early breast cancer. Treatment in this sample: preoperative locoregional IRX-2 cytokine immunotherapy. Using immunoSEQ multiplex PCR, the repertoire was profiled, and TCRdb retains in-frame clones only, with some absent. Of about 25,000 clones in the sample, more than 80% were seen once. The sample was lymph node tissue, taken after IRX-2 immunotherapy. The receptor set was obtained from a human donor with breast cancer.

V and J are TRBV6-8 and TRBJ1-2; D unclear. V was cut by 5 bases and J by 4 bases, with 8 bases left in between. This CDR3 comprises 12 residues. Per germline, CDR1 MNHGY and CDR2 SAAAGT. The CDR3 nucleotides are TGTGCCAGCAGTGGAAAACTCTATGGCTACACCTTC. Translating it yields CASSGKLYGYTF.

The CDR3 region has the DNA TGTGCCAGCACCAGAGACAGGGGGCATTCCTACGAGCAGTACGTC. As protein: CASTRDRGHSYEQYV. The V call is TRBV6-8, the J call TRBJ2-7; TRBD1 agrees at 10 bases. The trim removed 7 bases at V and 1 base at J, leaving 7 bases unmatched. This CDR3 comprises 15 residues. Germline loops: CDR1 MNHGY, CDR2 SAAAGT.

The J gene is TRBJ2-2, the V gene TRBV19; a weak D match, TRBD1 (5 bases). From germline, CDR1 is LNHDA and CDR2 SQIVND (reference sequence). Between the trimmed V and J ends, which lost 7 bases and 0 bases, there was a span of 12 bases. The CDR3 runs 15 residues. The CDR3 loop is CASKGVLANTGELFF. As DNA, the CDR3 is TGTGCCAGTAAAGGGGTACTTGCGAACACCGGGGAGCTGTTTTTT.

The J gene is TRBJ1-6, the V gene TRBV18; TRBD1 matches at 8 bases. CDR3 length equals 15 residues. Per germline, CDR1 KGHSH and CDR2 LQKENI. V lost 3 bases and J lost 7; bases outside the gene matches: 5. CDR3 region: CASSPGGQVNSPLHF. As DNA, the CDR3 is TGTGCCAGCTCACCGGGGGGACAGGTAAATTCACCCCTCCACTTT. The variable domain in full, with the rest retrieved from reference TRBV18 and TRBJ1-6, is NAGVMQNPRHLVRRRGQEARLRCSPMKGHSHVYWYRQLPEEGLKFMVYLQKENIIDESGMPKERFSAEFPKEGPSILRIQQVVRGDSAAYFCASSPGGQVNSPLHFGNGTRLTVT.

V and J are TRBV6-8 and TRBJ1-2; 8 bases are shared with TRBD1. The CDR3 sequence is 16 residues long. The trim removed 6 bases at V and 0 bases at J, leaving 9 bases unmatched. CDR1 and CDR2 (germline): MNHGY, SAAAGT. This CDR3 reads CASSFGTGDSNYGYTF. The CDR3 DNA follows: TGTGCCAGCAGCTTTGGGACAGGAGACTCTAACTATGGCTACACCTTC.

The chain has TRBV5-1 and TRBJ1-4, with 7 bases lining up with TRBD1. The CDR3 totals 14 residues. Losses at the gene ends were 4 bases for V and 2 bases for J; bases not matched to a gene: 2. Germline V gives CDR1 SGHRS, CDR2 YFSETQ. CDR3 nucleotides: TGCGCCAGCAGCCGGGACAGCACTAATGAAAAACTGTTTTTT. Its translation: CASSRDSTNEKLFF.

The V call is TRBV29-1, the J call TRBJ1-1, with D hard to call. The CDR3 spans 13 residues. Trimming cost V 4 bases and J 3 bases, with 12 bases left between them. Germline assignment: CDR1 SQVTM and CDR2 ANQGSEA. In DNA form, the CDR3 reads TGCAGCGTTGTAAGAACTTTGGACACTGAAGCTTTCTTT. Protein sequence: CSVVRTLDTEAFF.

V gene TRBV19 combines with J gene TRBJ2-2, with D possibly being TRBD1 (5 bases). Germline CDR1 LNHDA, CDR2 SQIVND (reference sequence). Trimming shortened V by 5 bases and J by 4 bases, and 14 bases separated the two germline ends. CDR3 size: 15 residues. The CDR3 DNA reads TGTGCCAGTAGTTGGCCAGGACAAACCACCGGGGAGCTGTTTTTT. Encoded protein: CASSWPGQTTGELFF.

CDR3 in amino acids: CASTIARNQPQHF. CDR3 nucleotides: TGTGCCAGCACCATCGCCCGAAATCAGCCCCAGCATTTT. The chain has TRBV12-5 and TRBJ1-5; D is uncertain. The CDR3 is made up of 13 amino acids. CDR1 is LGHNT and CDR2 is FRNRAP in the germline V gene. The full variable domain, rest sourced from reference TRBV12-5 and TRBJ1-5, is DARVTQTPRHKVTEMGQEVTMRCQPILGHNTVFWYRQTMMQGLELLAYFRNRAPLDDSGMPKDRFSAEMPDATLATLKIQPSEPRDSAVYFCASTIARNQPQHFGDGTRLSIL.

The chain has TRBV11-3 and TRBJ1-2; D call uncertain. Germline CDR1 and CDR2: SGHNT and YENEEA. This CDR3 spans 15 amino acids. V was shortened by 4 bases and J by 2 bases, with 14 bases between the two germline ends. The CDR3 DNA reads TGTGCCAGCAGCTACGTATGGACGGCAAACTATGGCTACACCTTC. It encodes CASSYVWTANYGYTF.

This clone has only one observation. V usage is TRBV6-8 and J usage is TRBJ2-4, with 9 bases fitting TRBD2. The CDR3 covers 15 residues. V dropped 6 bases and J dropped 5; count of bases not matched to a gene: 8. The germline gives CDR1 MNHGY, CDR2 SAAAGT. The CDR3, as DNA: TGTGCCAGCAGCCCCGTTAGCGGGGGTCAAAACATTCAGTACTTC. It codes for CASSPVSGGQNIQYF.

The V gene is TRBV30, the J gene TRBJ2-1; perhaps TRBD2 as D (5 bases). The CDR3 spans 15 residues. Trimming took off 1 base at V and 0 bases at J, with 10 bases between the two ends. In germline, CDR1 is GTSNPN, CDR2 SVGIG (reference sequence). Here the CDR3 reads CAWSGDYRSYNEQFF. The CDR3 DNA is TGTGCCTGGAGTGGTGACTACCGCTCCTACAATGAGCAGTTCTTC.

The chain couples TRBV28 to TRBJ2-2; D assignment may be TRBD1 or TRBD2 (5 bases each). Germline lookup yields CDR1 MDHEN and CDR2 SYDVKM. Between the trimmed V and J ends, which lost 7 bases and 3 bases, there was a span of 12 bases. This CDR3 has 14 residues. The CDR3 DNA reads TGTGCCAGCATCCAGGGACCGCACACCGGGGAGCTGTTTTTT. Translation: CASIQGPHTGELFF. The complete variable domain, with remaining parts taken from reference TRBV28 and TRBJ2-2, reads DVKVTQSSRYLVKRTGEKVFLECVQDMDHENMFWYRQDPGLGLRLIYFSYDVKMKEKGDIPEGYSVSREKKERFSLILESASTNQTSMYLCASIQGPHTGELFFGEGSRLTVL.

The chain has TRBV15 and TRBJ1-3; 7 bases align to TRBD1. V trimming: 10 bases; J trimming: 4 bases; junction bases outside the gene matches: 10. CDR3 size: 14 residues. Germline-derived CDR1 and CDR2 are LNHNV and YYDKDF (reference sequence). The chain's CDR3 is CASATGVGGNTIYF. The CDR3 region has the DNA TGTGCCAGCGCAACAGGGGTTGGAGGAAACACCATATATTTT.

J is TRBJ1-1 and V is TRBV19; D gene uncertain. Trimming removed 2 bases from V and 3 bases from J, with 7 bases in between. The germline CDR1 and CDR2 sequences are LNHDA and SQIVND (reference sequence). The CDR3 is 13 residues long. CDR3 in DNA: TGTGCCAGTAGTATACTCATTGACACTGAAGCTTTCTTT. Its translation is CASSILIDTEAFF.

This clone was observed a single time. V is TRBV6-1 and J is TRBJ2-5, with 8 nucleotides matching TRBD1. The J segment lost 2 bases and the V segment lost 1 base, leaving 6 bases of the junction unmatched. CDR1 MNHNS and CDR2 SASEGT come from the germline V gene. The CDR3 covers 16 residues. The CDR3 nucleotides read TGTGCCAGCAGTGAAGGCTCAGGGGGCCTACAAGAGACCCAGTACTTC. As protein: CASSEGSGGLQETQYF.

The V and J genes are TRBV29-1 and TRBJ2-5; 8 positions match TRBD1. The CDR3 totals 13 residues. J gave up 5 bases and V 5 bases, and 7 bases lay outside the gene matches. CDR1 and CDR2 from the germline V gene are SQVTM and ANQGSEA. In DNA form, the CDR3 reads TGCAGCGTTCGGCAGGGGGCAATCGAGACCCAGTACTTC. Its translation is CSVRQGAIETQYF.

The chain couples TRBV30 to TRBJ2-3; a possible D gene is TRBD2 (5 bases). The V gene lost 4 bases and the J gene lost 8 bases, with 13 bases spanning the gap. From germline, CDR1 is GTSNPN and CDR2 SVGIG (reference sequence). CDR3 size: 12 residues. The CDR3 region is CAWNPTAGTQYF. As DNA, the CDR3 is TGTGCCTGGAATCCGACGGCGGGTACGCAGTATTTT.

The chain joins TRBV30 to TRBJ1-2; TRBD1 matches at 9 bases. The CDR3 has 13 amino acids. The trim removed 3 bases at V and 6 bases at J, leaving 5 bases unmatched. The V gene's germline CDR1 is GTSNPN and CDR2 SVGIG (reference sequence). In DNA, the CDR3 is TGTGCCTGGAGAACAGGGGGCAGAGATGGCTACACCTTC. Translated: CAWRTGGRDGYTF.

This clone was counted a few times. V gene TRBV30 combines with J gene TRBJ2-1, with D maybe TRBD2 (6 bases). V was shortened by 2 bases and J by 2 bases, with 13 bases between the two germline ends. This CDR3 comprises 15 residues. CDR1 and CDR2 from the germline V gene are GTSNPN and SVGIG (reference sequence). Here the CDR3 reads CAWSLRDSAYNEQFF. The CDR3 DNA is TGTGCCTGGAGTCTCCGGGACTCCGCCTACAATGAGCAGTTCTTC.

The CDR3 reads CASSLGQLYNEQFF. In DNA form, the CDR3 reads TGTGCCAGCAGCTTAGGACAGTTATACAATGAGCAGTTCTTC. The chain couples TRBV11-3 to TRBJ2-1, with a weak D call TRBD1 (5 bases). CDR3 length equals 14 residues. The germline V gene encodes CDR1 SGHNT and CDR2 YENEEA. Trimming stripped 1 base from V and 4 bases from J, with 8 bases between. Combining the CDR3 with reference TRBV11-3 and TRBJ2-1 gives the whole variable domain EAGVVQSPRYKIIEKKQPVAFWCNPISGHNTLYWYLQNLGQGPELLIRYENEEAVDDSQLPKDRFSAERLKGVDSTLKIQPAELGDSAVYLCASSLGQLYNEQFFGPGTRLTVL.